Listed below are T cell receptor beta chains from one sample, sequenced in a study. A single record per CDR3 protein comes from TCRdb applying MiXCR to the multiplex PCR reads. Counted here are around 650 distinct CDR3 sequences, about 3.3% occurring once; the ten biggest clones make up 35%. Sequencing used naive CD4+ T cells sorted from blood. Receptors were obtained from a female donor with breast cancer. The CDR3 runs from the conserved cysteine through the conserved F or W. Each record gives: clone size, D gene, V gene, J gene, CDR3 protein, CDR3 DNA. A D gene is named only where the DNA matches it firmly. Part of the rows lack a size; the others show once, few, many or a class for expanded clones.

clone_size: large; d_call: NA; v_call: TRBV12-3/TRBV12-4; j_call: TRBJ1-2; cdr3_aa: CASRATANYGYTF; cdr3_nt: TGTGCCAGCAGGGCGACCGCCAACTATGGCTACACCTTC
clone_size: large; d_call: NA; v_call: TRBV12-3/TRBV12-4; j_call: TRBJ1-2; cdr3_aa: CASRYNRANNYGYTF; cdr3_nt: TGTGCCAGCAGATATAACAGGGCTAATAACTATGGCTACACCTTC
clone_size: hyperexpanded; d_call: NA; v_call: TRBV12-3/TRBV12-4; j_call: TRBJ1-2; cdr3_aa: CASSFTGDPNYGYTF; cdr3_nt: TGTGCCAGCAGTTTCACAGGAGACCCTAACTATGGCTACACCTTC
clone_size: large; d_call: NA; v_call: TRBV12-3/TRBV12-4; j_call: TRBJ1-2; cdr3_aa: CASSLALGYTF; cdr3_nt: TGTGCCAGCAGTTTAGCGCTCGGCTACACCTTC
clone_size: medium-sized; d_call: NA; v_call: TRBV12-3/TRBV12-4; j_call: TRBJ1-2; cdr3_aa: CASSLDLASVYTF; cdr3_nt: TGTGCCAGCAGTTTAGATCTGGCGAGCGTCTACACCTTC
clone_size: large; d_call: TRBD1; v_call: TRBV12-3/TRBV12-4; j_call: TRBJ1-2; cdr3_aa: CASSRDRGYGYTF; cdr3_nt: TGTGCCAGCAGTCGGGACAGGGGCTATGGCTACACCTTC
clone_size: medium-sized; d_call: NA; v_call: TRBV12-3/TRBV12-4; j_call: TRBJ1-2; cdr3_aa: CASSLYRNPNYGYTF; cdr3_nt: TGTGCCAGCAGTTTGTACAGGAATCCTAACTATGGCTACACCTTC
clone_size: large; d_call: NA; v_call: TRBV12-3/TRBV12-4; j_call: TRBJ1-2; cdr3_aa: CASSRNRDGNYGYTF; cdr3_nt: TGTGCCAGCAGCCGAAACCGGGACGGAAACTATGGCTACACCTTC
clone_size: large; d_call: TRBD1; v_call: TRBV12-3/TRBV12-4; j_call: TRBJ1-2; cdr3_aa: CASGLQGSKGGYTF; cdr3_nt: TGTGCCAGCGGATTACAGGGGTCGAAAGGTGGCTACACCTTC
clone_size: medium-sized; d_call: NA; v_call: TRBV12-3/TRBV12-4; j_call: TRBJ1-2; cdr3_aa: CASSWRRTGNYGYTF; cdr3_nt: TGTGCCAGCAGTTGGCGCCGCACAGGGAACTATGGCTACACCTTC
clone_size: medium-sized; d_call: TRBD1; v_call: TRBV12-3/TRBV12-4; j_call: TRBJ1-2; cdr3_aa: CASSFGTGPFVEGYTF; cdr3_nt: TGTGCCAGCAGTTTCGGGACAGGCCCCTTCGTTGAGGGCTACACCTTC
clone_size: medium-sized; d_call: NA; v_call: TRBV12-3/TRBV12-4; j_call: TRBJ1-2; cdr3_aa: CASSPGGSGRGYTF; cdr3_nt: TGTGCCAGCAGCCCCGGTGGGTCAGGGCGAGGCTACACCTTC
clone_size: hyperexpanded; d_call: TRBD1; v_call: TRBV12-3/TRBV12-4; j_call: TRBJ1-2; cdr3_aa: CASSSADRPNGYTF; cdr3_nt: TGTGCCAGCAGTTCTGCGGACAGGCCGAATGGCTACACCTTC
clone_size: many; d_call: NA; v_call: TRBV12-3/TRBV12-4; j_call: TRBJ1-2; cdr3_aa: CASSQTEQGLIGYTF; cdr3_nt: TGTGCCAGCAGCCAGACGGAACAGGGACTCATCGGCTACACCTTC
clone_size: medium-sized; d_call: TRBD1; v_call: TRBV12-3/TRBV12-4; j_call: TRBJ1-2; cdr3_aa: CASRPLQGSNYGYTF; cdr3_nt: TGTGCCAGCAGACCGTTACAGGGGTCCAACTATGGCTACACCTTC
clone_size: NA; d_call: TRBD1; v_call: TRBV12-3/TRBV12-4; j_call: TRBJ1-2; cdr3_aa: CASSPDREGDGYTF; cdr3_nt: TGTGCCAGCAGCCCGGACAGGGAGGGTGATGGCTACACCTTC
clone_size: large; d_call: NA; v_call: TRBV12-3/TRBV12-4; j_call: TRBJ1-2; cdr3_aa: CASSPQQGSNYGYTF; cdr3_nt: TGTGCCAGCAGTCCGCAACAGGGTAGCAACTATGGCTACACCTTC
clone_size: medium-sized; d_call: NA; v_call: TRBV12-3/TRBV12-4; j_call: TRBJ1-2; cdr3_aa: CASRRRRDLGGYTF; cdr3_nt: TGTGCCAGCAGACGCAGAAGGGATCTTGGAGGCTACACCTTC
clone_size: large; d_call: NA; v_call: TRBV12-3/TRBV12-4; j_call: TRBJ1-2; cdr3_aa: CASSLVLGIYGYTF; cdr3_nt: TGTGCCAGCAGTTTAGTGCTGGGCATCTATGGCTACACCTTC
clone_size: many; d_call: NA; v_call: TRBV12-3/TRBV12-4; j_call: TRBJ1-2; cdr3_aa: CASRGQGIVGYTF; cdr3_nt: TGTGCCAGCAGGGGACAAGGGATTGTTGGCTACACCTTC
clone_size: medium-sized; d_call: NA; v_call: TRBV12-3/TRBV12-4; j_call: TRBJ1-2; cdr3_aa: CASTIREAYGYTF; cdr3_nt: TGTGCCAGCACTATCCGGGAGGCCTATGGCTACACCTTC
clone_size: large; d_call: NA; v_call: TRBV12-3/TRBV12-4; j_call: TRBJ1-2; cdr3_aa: CASSRTRSYGYTF; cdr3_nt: TGTGCCAGCAGTCGGACACGGTCCTATGGCTACACCTTC
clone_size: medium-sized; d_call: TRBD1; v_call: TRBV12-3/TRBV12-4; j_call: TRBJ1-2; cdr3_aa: CASSLIGTGSGYTF; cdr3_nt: TGTGCCAGCAGTTTGATTGGGACAGGGAGCGGCTACACCTTC
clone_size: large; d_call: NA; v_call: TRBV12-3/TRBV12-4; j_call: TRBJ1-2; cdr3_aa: CASSHERGYGYTF; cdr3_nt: TGTGCCAGCAGCCATGAAAGGGGCTATGGCTACACCTTC
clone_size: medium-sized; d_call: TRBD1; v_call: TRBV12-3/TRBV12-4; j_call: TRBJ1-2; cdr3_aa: CASSGDRQNYGYTF; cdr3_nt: TGTGCCAGCAGTGGGGACAGACAAAACTATGGCTACACCTTC
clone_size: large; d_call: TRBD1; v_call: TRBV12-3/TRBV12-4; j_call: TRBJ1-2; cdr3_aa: CASSLDRLGYTF; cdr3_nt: TGTGCCAGCAGTTTGGACAGGCTTGGCTACACCTTC
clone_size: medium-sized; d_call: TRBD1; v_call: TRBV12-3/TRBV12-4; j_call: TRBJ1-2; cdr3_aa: CASGDSPYGYTF; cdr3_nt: TGTGCCAGCGGGGACAGCCCCTATGGCTACACCTTC
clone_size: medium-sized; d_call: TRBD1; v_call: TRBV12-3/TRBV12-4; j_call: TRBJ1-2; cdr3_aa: CASTLNRGRKDGYTF; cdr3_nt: TGTGCCAGCACCCTAAACAGGGGAAGGAAGGATGGCTACACCTTC
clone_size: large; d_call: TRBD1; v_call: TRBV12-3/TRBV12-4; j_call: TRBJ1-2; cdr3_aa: CASSADRVYGYTF; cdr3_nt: TGTGCCAGCAGTGCGGACAGGGTGTATGGCTACACCTTC
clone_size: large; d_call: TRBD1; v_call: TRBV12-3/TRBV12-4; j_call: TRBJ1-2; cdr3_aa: CASTRQGKGWRGYTF; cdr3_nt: TGTGCCAGCACACGACAGGGGAAGGGATGGCGGGGCTACACCTTC
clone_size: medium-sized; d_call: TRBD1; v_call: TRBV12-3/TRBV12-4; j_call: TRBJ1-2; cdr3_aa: CASKSGTGDNYGYTF; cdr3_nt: TGTGCCAGCAAATCCGGGACAGGCGATAACTATGGCTACACCTTC
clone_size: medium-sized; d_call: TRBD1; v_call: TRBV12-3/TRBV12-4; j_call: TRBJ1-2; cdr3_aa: CASSWDRTYGYTF; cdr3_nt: TGTGCCAGCAGCTGGGACAGGACCTATGGCTACACCTTC
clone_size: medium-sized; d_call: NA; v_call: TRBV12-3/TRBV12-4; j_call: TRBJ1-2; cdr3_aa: CASALEPNYGYTF; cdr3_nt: TGTGCCAGCGCCTTGGAGCCTAACTATGGCTACACCTTC